This TCR beta chain was recorded in a study of molecular identifiers for immune sequencing clone quantification. Study outcomes and limitations: Whereas clones above 20 RNA copies held under 1% of naive-cell molecules, they held over 97% of effector molecules.

This clonotype appeared many times. Its antigen is undetermined. This CDR3 region has 17 residues. V shed 5 bases and J 1 base; nucleotides not matched to a gene: 10. The germline V gene has CDR1 MNHEY and CDR2 SVGAGI. Previously described methods with listed TCR primers produced the bulk TCR libraries. TCRdb analysed the PCR reads with MiXCR anew, one entry per CDR3 protein. Here the sample spans 79,000 or so distinct CDR3 sequences, roughly 23% being singletons. The TCR sequence derives from a human donor in good health. Some libraries in this study had Jurkat cell RNA spiked in. The chain uses TRBV6-5 and TRBJ2-4; 8 positions match TRBD2. What was sequenced was naive CD8+ T cells from blood, with Jurkat cell RNA spiked in. Subset specified: FACS-sorted CD8+CD4-CCR7+CD45RA+ naive T cells. The CDR3 region is CASSPFSRGDAKNIQYF. CDR3 bases: TGTGCCAGCAGTCCATTCTCGCGGGGGGATGCCAAAAACATTCAGTACTTC.